The 19 T cell receptor beta chains reported below all come from one sample, sequenced in a study of T cells in Graves' hyperthyroidism and ophthalmopathy. The investigators amplified TCR beta CDR3 regions from RNA transcripts. Primed by the HTBI set, a first-round RT-PCR was run on the TCR CDR3. From the multiplex PCR reads, TCRdb called clonotypes with MiXCR, one entry per CDR3 protein. The sample carries 650,000 to 850,000 distinct CDR3 sequences, over 15% recorded once. Source material: blood. Every receptor here comes from a woman in her forties or fifties with Graves' hyperthyroidism that later progressed to Graves' ophthalmopathy.

CDR3 nucleotide sequence: TGTGCCAGCAGCTTAGTCCAACTGGACAGAACTGAAGCTTTCTTT. Translated: CASSLVQLDRTEAFF. This sequence joins TRBV7-2 and TRBJ1-1; D might be TRBD1 (6 bases). Trimming pared 1 base from V and 5 bases from J, leaving 14 bases between. The CDR3 has 15 amino acids. Germline CDR1 SGHTA, CDR2 FQGNSA.

This clonotype came up once. V usage is TRBV6-5 and J usage is TRBJ1-3; 8 bases are a match to TRBD1. This CDR3 spans 17 amino acids. Looked up from germline, CDR1 is MNHEY and CDR2 is SVGAGI. V trimming: 2 bases; J trimming: 0 bases; junction bases outside the gene matches: 6. DNA for the CDR3: TGTGCCAGCAGTTACGGGGGACAGGAGGTCTCTGGAAACACCATATATTTT. This encodes CASSYGGQEVSGNTIYF.

The chain links TRBV6-1 to TRBJ2-2; TRBD1 might be the D (5 bases). Germline V gene data show CDR1 as MNHNS and CDR2 as SASEGT. The V end was cut by 5 bases, the J end by 4 bases, with 14 bases between. CDR3 size: 15 residues. The CDR3 sequence: CASSPRQKPTGELFF. DNA for the CDR3: TGTGCCAGCAGTCCAAGACAGAAACCCACCGGGGAGCTGTTTTTT.

This clonotype was seen a few times. The chain recombines TRBV7-3 with TRBJ1-2; D unresolved. The CDR3 covers 17 residues. Trimming removed 8 bases at V and 0 bases at J, with 22 bases between. Germline CDR1 and CDR2: SGHTA and FQGTGA. CDR3 bases: TGTGCCAGCTCGGTTAACAGAATAAATCAATCTAACTATGGCTACACCTTC. This translates into CASSVNRINQSNYGYTF. The full variable domain, its missing parts supplied by reference TRBV7-3 and TRBJ1-2, is GAGVSQTPSNKVTEKGKYVELRCDPISGHTALYWYRQSLGQGPEFLIYFQGTGAADDSGLPNDRFFAVRPEGSVSTLKIQRTERGDSAVYLCASSVNRINQSNYGYTFGSGTRLTVV.

The chain joins TRBV20-1 to TRBJ2-1, with TRBD2 matching 8 bases. After removal of 3 bases from V and 14 bases from J, the junction contained 3 bases not matched to a gene. The CDR3 runs 10 residues. Germline CDR1 is DFQATT and CDR2 is SNEGSKA (reference sequence). The CDR3 region has the DNA TGCAGTGCTAGCGGGGGGGGGGAGTTCTTC. This encodes CSASGGGEFF.

CDR3 sequence reads: CASSIPPGQGPYEQYF. Here the CDR3 DNA reads TGTGCCAGTAGTATTCCGCCGGGACAGGGCCCCTACGAGCAGTACTTC. The chain combines TRBV19 with TRBJ2-7, with 9 bases matching TRBD1. V was pared by 3 bases and J by 2 bases, with 8 bases of the junction left unmatched. The CDR3 has 16 amino acids. Germline CDR1 is LNHDA and CDR2 is SQIVND (reference sequence).

The V gene is TRBV19, the J gene TRBJ1-6; 7 bases fit TRBD1. The germline V gene has CDR1 LNHDA and CDR2 SQIVND (reference sequence). The CDR3 runs 15 residues. V shed 4 bases and J 4 bases; nucleotides not matched to a gene: 4. In DNA form, the CDR3 reads TGTGCCAGTAGTAACCAGGGACAGTATAATTCACCCCTCCACTTT. Its protein is CASSNQGQYNSPLHF.

The V gene is TRBV6-2 or TRBV6-3, the J gene TRBJ2-7; 8 bases are a match to TRBD2. CDR1 is MNHEY, CDR2 SVGEGT, per germline. V lost 5 bases, J lost 2 bases, and 14 bases stayed unmatched. The CDR3 spans 17 residues. The DNA of the CDR3 is TGTGCCAGCAGTAAACAGGGACCCGGGGGGGCCCCCTACGAGCAGTACTTC. Its translation: CASSKQGPGGAPYEQYF.

This clonotype was seen ten or more times. V and J are TRBV6-1 and TRBJ2-1; D may correspond to TRBD1 or TRBD2 (5 bases each). The CDR3 is 17 amino acids. Trimming shortened V by 2 bases and J by 2 bases, and 16 bases separated the two germline ends. Germline V lookup: CDR1 MNHNS, CDR2 SASEGT. The CDR3 reads CASSEKGPRGAYNEQFF. Here the CDR3 DNA reads TGTGCCAGCAGTGAAAAGGGGCCTCGAGGGGCCTACAATGAGCAGTTCTTC.

The chain couples TRBV6-1 to TRBJ2-2; D is ambiguous. Deletions cut 5 bases from V and 4 bases from J, with 11 bases between. The CDR3 extends over 14 amino acids. Looked up from germline, CDR1 is MNHNS and CDR2 is SASEGT. The CDR3 DNA reads as TGTGCCAGCAGTCAATTTAGAGGCACCGGGGAGCTGTTTTTT. Translation: CASSQFRGTGELFF.

This clonotype was found many times. The chain links TRBV11-2 to TRBJ2-3; D gene uncertain. The V end was cut by 1 base, the J end by 4 bases, with 9 bases between. CDR1 SGHAT and CDR2 FQNNGV come from the germline V gene. The CDR3 runs to 14 residues. The CDR3 DNA sequence: TGTGCCAGCAGCTTAGGGGATCTGGCAGATACGCAGTATTTT. Protein sequence: CASSLGDLADTQYF.

The chain carries TRBV6-1 and TRBJ2-1; possible D gene TRBD2, 6 bases. The CDR3 is 14 residues long. CDR1 and CDR2 from the germline V gene are MNHNS and SASEGT. The V and J ends lost 4 bases and 6 bases respectively, with 13 bases between them. The CDR3 DNA follows: TGTGCCAGCAGTGGTTACCGGGGGTCCAATGAGCAGTTCTTC. Its translation is CASSGYRGSNEQFF.

V usage is TRBV20-1 and J usage is TRBJ1-1; 11 bases fit TRBD1. CDR3 size: 13 residues. The V gene end was trimmed by 5 bases and the J gene end by 4 bases; junction bases not matched to a gene: 3. Germline CDR1 and CDR2: DFQATT and SNEGSKA (reference sequence). The DNA for the CDR3 is TGCAGTGCTCCCGGGACAGGGGGCACTGAAGCTTTCTTT. Its translation: CSAPGTGGTEAFF.

This clonotype was seen repeatedly, ten times or more. V gene TRBV5-1 combines with J gene TRBJ1-5; D unclear. CDR3 length: 15 residues. Germline lookup yields CDR1 SGHRS and CDR2 YFSETQ. V was shortened by 1 base and J by 2 bases, with 10 bases between the two germline ends. CDR3 loop: CASSLTGYGNQPQHF. CDR3 nucleotides: TGCGCCAGCAGCTTGACGGGATATGGCAATCAGCCCCAGCATTTT.

The chain links TRBV20-1 to TRBJ2-1; D ambiguous. The germline V gene encodes CDR1 DFQATT and CDR2 SNEGSKA (reference sequence). Trimming took 6 bases from V and 3 from J, leaving 15 bases between them. The CDR3 runs 14 residues. CDR3 coding DNA: TGCAGTGCCCCATCGGGTCTTAACTACAATGAGCAGTTCTTC. Residues: CSAPSGLNYNEQFF.

The chain has TRBV27 and TRBJ1-1, with D uncertain. The CDR3 loop spans 14 amino acids. The germline V gene encodes CDR1 MNHEY and CDR2 SMNVEV (reference sequence). V lost 7 bases and J lost 4, with 16 bases in between. In DNA, the CDR3 is TGTGCCAGCATCCCTACAGCGGCTGGCACTGAAGCTTTCTTT. It is translated as CASIPTAAGTEAFF.

Ten or more counts support this clonotype. CDR3 bases: TGCAGCGTTGAAGAGCGGGGTAGGGACACTGAAGCTTTCTTT. It is translated as CSVEERGRDTEAFF. The chain recombines TRBV29-1 with TRBJ1-1, with D hard to call. Per germline, CDR1 SQVTM and CDR2 ANQGSEA. V was trimmed by 0 bases and J by 3 bases, leaving 11 bases between them. CDR3 size: 14 residues.

This clonotype was found a few times. This chain connects TRBV5-6 to TRBJ2-7, with D maybe TRBD2 (5 bases). V shed 4 bases and J shed 0 bases, with 14 bases lying between them. Germline values: CDR1 SGHDT, CDR2 YYEEEE. The CDR3 loop spans 15 amino acids. The CDR3 is CASSPGMAGSYEQYF. In DNA, the CDR3 is TGTGCCAGCAGCCCGGGGATGGCGGGCTCCTACGAGCAGTACTTC.

Written as DNA, the CDR3 is TGCAGCGCGTTTCCCGGGAACGCAGATACGCAGTATTTT. Residues: CSAFPGNADTQYF. The chain employs TRBV29-1 and TRBJ2-3; possibly TRBD2 for D (5 bases). V lost 7 bases and J 4 bases, leaving 15 bases between the germline ends. Germline CDR1 and CDR2: SQVTM and ANQGSEA. This CDR3 has 13 residues.